This entry lists 8 T cell receptor beta chains sequenced from one sample in a study of regulatory T cells in long-lasting Graves disease. Investigators prepared the TCR beta libraries by applying iRepertoire HTBI primers and Arm-PCR of CDR3 regions. TCRdb independently ran MiXCR on the multiplex PCR reads; one entry per CDR3 protein. Of 300,000 to 400,000 distinct CDR3 sequences in the sample, about 14% are singletons; the top ten hold 22%. Described time point: newly diagnosed GD, antithyroid drugs for less than 3 months. The TCR library was made from RNA extracted from PBMCs. This sample comprised peripheral blood mononuclear cells (PBMCs), obtained at new diagnosis, from a patient treated with antithyroid drugs. The receptors were sampled from a female donor with Graves disease.

There are many counts of this clonotype. The rearrangement joins TRBV15 to TRBJ2-5; D is unclear. This CDR3 comprises 14 residues. From germline, CDR1 is LNHNV and CDR2 YYDKDF (reference sequence). Trimming cost V 5 bases and J 5 bases, with 15 bases left between them. This CDR3 reads CATSSPPDTETQYF. DNA of the CDR3: TGTGCCACCAGCTCTCCCCCTGATACCGAGACCCAGTACTTC.

This clonotype appeared a few times. The chain recombines TRBV25-1 with TRBJ2-7; D assignment may be TRBD1 or TRBD2 (5 bases each). The CDR3 runs to 16 residues. Trimming took off 0 bases at V and 6 bases at J, with 18 bases between the two ends. Per germline, CDR1 MGHDK and CDR2 SYGVNS. CDR3 sequence: CASSEYRYQGGGEQYF. CDR3 bases: TGTGCCAGCAGTGAATATCGATACCAGGGTGGAGGCGAGCAGTACTTC.

There are many counts of this clonotype. The chain carries TRBV7-3 and TRBJ2-5; 11 bases match TRBD1. With V trimmed by 5 bases and J by 3 bases, 5 bases remained unmatched. Per germline, CDR1 SGHTA and CDR2 FQGTGA. This CDR3 contains 15 residues. CDR3 residues: CASSARDRGEETQYF. The CDR3 DNA reads as TGTGCCAGCAGCGCCCGGGACAGGGGGGAAGAGACCCAGTACTTC. Complete variable domain (other parts from reference TRBV7-3 and TRBJ2-5): GAGVSQTPSNKVTEKGKYVELRCDPISGHTALYWYRQSLGQGPEFLIYFQGTGAADDSGLPNDRFFAVRPEGSVSTLKIQRTERGDSAVYLCASSARDRGEETQYFGPGTRLLVL.

This clonotype was detected ten times or more. The V call is TRBV2, the J call TRBJ1-6, with 7 bases matching TRBD1. Germline V CDR1 and CDR2: SNHLY, FYNNEI. V was clipped by 6 bases and J by 9 bases; unmatched bases: 2. This CDR3 comprises 12 residues. The CDR3 nucleotides read TGTGCCAGCAGGGGGGACAGTTCACCCCTCCACTTT. This encodes CASRGDSSPLHF. Full variable domain (missing parts from reference TRBV2 and TRBJ1-6): EPEVTQTPSHQVTQMGQEVILRCVPISNHLYFYWYRQILGQKVEFLVSFYNNEISEKSEIFDDQFSVERPDGSNFTLKIRSTKLEDSAMYFCASRGDSSPLHFGNGTRLTVT.

Ten or more counts support this clonotype. The V call is TRBV9, the J call TRBJ1-3; maybe TRBD1 (5 bases). Germline-derived CDR1 and CDR2 are SGDLS and YYNGEE. V shed 6 bases and J shed 0 bases, with 10 bases lying between them. The CDR3 length is 14 residues. In nucleotides, the CDR3 is TGTGCCAGCACCCGGGGGGACTCTGGAAACACCATATATTTT. This codes for CASTRGDSGNTIYF.

The sample holds a few counts of this clonotype. The gene calls are TRBV20-1 and TRBJ1-2, with a weak D call TRBD1 (5 bases). Trimming removed 0 bases at V and 7 bases at J, with 18 bases between. CDR1 and CDR2 (germline): DFQATT, SNEGSKA (reference sequence). This CDR3 has 15 amino acids. As DNA, the CDR3 is TGCAGTGCTAGAGATGGGGCAAACCCGTCGGGTGGCTACACCTTC. Translated: CSARDGANPSGGYTF.

This clonotype has at least ten counts. This chain connects TRBV6-1 to TRBJ1-5; TRBD1 matches at 8 bases. Germline assignment: CDR1 MNHNS and CDR2 SASEGT. This CDR3 region has 13 residues. The trim removed 6 bases at V and 6 bases at J, leaving 4 bases unmatched. CDR3 protein: CASRAGTGQPQHF. The CDR3 nucleotides read TGTGCCAGCAGAGCCGGGACAGGTCAGCCCCAGCATTTT.

This clonotype was seen ten or more times. The genes are TRBV6-1 and TRBJ1-6, with unresolved D. The CDR3 covers 12 residues. Trimming cost V 7 bases and J 6 bases, with 7 bases left between them. CDR1 is MNHNS and CDR2 is SASEGT in the germline V gene. The CDR3 DNA sequence: TGTGCCAGCACTGGCTCTAATTCACCCCTCCACTTT. Translated, it gives CASTGSNSPLHF.